This T cell receptor (beta chain) was identified during a study of cytomegalovirus exposure and HLA in healthy donors. Study in general: Earlier sequencing of around 190 million T cells yielded about 120 million unique TCR beta sequences.

This clone was seen once. What it recognizes is unknown. Overall study findings and caveats: Roughly even sequencing depth across donors was the assumption behind the presence/absence analyses. Previous analysis showed most TCR beta V segments were productive about 90% or about 30% of the time. TCR beta sequences reportedly predicted the HLA-A and HLA-B alleles of most subjects accurately.

The PCR was carried out with 60 Vbeta primers and 13 Jbeta primers. Clones were sequenced by immunoSEQ multiplex PCR, and TCRdb holds only the in-frame ones, with some missing. The sample has about 140,000 clones, under 90% seen once. This CDR3 comprises 13 residues. Germline values: CDR1 WSHSY, CDR2 SAAADI. V was clipped by 2 bases and J by 5 bases, with 7 bases between them. The sequenced sample consisted of PBMCs. The chain joins TRBV10-2 to TRBJ1-5, with D possibly matching TRBD1 (5 bases). This receptor was identified in a man in his forties in good health and CMV-seronegative. CDR3 residues: CASSEGGDQPQHF. Here the CDR3 DNA reads TGCGCCAGCAGTGAGGGGGGGGATCAGCCCCAGCATTTT.